These 5 T cell receptor beta chains originate from one sample sequenced in a study of blood T cells in healthy people across ages. A sample-barcoded 5' primer and a J-beta primer mix were used in a second PCR of roughly 7 to 11 cycles. MiXCR, applied by TCRdb to the 5' RACE reads, yields one record per CDR3 protein. This sample yields about 780,000 distinct CDR3 sequences, of which approximately 59% are seen a single time; 28% belongs to the top ten. Sequencing input: blood. These receptors came from a man aged 25-45 years in good health.

The chain joins TRBV20-1 to TRBJ2-3, with 8 bases aligning to TRBD2. The V and J ends lost 6 bases and 4 bases, in that order; junction bases with no gene match: 9. The germline V gene encodes CDR1 DFQATT and CDR2 SNEGSKA (reference sequence). This CDR3 has 14 amino acids. The CDR3 nucleotides read TGCAGTGCCATCTATCGGGGGGGCCCAGATACGCAGTATTTT. Amino acids: CSAIYRGGPDTQYF.

The V call is TRBV27, the J call TRBJ2-3, with 11 positions matching TRBD1. The ends lost 1 base at V and 5 bases at J; junction bases unmatched: 5. The CDR3 contains 16 residues. Germline CDR1 MNHEY, CDR2 SMNVEV (reference sequence). The CDR3 protein is CASSLLGQGDLDTQYF. In DNA, the CDR3 is TGTGCCAGCAGTTTATTGGGACAGGGGGATCTAGATACGCAGTATTTT.

This chain uses TRBV5-4 with TRBJ1-2; 8 bases map to TRBD1. There are 14 residues in the CDR3. V shed 1 base and J 8 bases; nucleotides not matched to a gene: 7. Germline values: CDR1 SGHNT, CDR2 YYREEE (reference sequence). CDR3: CASSLKQGEWGYTF. The CDR3 region has the DNA TGTGCCAGCAGCTTGAAACAGGGGGAATGGGGCTACACCTTC.

This rearrangement joins TRBV12-3 or TRBV12-4 to TRBJ2-5; 7 bases are a match to TRBD1. The V gene end was trimmed by 5 bases and the J gene end by 2 bases; junction bases not matched to a gene: 5. The CDR3 totals 14 residues. As DNA, the CDR3 is TGTGCCAGCAGTACCGGGACAGAACAAGAGACCCAGTACTTC. The encoded protein is CASSTGTEQETQYF.

The chain couples TRBV7-8 to TRBJ2-1, with a possible D match to TRBD1 (6 bases). This CDR3 spans 15 amino acids. V lost 1 base to trimming and J lost 8 bases, with 15 bases between them. The germline V gene encodes CDR1 SGHVS and CDR2 FQNEAQ. The DNA of the CDR3 is TGTGCCAGCAGCTTAGTTGTCAGGGGTAACGATGAGCAGTTCTTC. Its translation: CASSLVVRGNDEQFF. The whole variable domain, remainder taken from reference TRBV7-8 and TRBJ2-1, is GAGVSQSPRYKVAKRGQDVALRCDPISGHVSLFWYQQALGQGPEFLTYFQNEAQLDKSGLPSDRFFAERPEGSVSTLKIQRTQQEDSAVYLCASSLVVRGNDEQFFGPGTRLTVL.